This is a list of T cell receptor beta chains from one sample in a study of response to subunit inactivated influenza vaccine. TCRdb independently ran MiXCR on the RT-PCR reads; one entry per CDR3 protein. The sample carries approximately 700,000 distinct CDR3 sequences, approximately 15% recorded once. Sequencing was performed on PBMCs from blood, taken about 14 days before vaccination. Receptors originate from a man aged 50-60 years who received an inactivated influenza vaccine. Both conserved end residues are part of each CDR3. The D gene is left open where the match is weak. Clone sizes are given selectively: once, few, many, or a class where the clone is expanded.

cdr3_nt cdr3_aa j_call clone_size v_call d_call
TGCGCCAGCAGTTACGGGACTAGCGGGAGTACAGATACGCAGTATTTT CASSYGTSGSTDTQYF TRBJ2-3 . TRBV5-1 TRBD2
TGTGCCAGCAGTTTGGACAGGGGGTTCAATGGCTACACCTTC CASSLDRGFNGYTF TRBJ1-2 many TRBV6-5 TRBD1
TGTGCCAGCAGTTCGGTCTCTCGCGTACCGTACAATGAGCAGTTCTTC CASSSVSRVPYNEQFF TRBJ2-1 few TRBV12-3/TRBV12-4 .
TGCAGTGCTAGGGGATCGCTCTACGAGCAGTACTTC CSARGSLYEQYF TRBJ2-7 . TRBV20-1 .
TGCAGTGCTACGGGACAGGGGACCGAGCAGTACTTC CSATGQGTEQYF TRBJ2-7 few TRBV20-1 TRBD1
TGCGCCAGCAGCCCCGCTACGACAGGGATTGGGGAGACCCAGTACTTC CASSPATTGIGETQYF TRBJ2-5 few TRBV5-1 TRBD1
TGTGCCAGCAGCCCCCCCGGCATGGGCACCGGGGAGCTGTTTTTT CASSPPGMGTGELFF TRBJ2-2 few TRBV5-5 .
TGCGCCAGCAGCCCGACTGGCGGGGGAACAAGCACAGATACGCAGTATTTT CASSPTGGGTSTDTQYF TRBJ2-3 . TRBV5-1 TRBD2
TGTGCCACAGCAGGGGGTCGGGAGACCCAGTACTTC CATAGGRETQYF TRBJ2-5 few TRBV24-1 TRBD1
TGCAGCGTTGAAGAATGGGTAAGGGGGGGCGCCCGAGCCGTGAACACTGAAGCTTTCTTT CSVEEWVRGGARAVNTEAFF TRBJ1-1 few TRBV29-1 .
TGTGCCAGCAGTCCCATCGGGCGGGCAGATACGCAGTATTTT CASSPIGRADTQYF TRBJ2-3 . TRBV28 .